This T cell receptor beta chain derives from a study of blood T cell repertoires in COVID-19. The CDR3 consists of 13 residues. After removal of 1 base from V and 4 bases from J, the junction contained 3 bases not matched to a gene. Germline V CDR1 and CDR2: GTSNPN, SVGIG (reference sequence). Produced via immunoSEQ multiplex PCR; TCRdb's table is partial and in-frame only. This table has some 330,000 clones, around 84% appearing once. V gene TRBV30 combines with J gene TRBJ1-1; 7 bases map to TRBD1. This sequence originates from a man younger than 45 who had recovered from COVID-19. The specimen sequenced was PBMCs or T cells enriched from blood (not recorded which). The DNA for the CDR3 is TGTGCCTGGAGTGAACAGGGGACCACTGAAGCTTTCTTT. Translation: CAWSEQGTTEAFF.